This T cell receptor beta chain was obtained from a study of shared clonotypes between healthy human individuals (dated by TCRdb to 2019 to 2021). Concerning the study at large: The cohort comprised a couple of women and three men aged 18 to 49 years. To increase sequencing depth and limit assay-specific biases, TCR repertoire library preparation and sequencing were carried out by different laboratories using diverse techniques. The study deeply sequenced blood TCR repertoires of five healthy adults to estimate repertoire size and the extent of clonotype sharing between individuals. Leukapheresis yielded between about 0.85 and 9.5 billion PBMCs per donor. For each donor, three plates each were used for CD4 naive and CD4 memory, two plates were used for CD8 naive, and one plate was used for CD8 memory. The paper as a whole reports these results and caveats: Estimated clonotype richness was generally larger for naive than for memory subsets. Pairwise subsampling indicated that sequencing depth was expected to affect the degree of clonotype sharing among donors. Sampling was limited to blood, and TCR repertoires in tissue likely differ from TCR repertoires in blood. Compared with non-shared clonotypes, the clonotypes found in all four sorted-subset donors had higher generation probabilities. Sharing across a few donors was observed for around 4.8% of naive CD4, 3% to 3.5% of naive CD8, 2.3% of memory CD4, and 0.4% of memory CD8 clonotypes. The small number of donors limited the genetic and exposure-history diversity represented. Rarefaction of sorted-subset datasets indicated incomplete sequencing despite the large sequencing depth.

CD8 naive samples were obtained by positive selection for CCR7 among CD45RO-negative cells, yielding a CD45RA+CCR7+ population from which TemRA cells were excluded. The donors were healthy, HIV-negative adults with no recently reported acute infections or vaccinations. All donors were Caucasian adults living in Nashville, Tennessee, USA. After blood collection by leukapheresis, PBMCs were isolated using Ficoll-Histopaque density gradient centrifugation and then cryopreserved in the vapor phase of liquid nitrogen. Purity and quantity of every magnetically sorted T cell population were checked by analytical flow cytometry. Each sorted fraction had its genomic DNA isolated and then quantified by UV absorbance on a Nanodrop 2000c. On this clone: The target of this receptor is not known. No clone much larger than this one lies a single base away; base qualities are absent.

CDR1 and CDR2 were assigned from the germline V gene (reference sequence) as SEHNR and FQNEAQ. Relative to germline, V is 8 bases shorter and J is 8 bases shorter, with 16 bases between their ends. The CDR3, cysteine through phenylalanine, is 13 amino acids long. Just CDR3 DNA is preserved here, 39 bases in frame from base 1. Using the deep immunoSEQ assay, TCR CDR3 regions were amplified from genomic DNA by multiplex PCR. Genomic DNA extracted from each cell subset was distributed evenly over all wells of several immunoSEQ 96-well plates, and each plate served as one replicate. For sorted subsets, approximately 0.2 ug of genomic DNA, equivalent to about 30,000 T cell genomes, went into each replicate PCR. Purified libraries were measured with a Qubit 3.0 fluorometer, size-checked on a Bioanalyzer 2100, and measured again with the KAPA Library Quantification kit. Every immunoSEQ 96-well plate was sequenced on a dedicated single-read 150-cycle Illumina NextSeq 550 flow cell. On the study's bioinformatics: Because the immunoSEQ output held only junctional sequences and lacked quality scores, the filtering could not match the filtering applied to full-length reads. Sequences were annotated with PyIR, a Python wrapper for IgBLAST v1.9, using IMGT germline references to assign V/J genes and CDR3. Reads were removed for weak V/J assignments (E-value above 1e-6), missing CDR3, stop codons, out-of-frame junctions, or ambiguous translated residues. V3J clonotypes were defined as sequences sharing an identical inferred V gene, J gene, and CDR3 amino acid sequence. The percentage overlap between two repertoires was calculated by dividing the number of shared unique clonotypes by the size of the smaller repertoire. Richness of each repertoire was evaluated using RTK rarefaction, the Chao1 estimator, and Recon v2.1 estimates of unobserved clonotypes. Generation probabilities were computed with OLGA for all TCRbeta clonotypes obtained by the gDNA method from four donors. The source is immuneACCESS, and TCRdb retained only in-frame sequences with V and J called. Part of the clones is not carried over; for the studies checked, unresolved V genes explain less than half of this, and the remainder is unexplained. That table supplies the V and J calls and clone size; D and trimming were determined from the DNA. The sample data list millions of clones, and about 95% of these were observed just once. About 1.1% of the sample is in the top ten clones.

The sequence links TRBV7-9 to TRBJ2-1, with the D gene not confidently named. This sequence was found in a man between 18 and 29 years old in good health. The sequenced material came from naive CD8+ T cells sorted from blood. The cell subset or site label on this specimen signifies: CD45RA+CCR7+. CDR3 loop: CASDSVVRDEQFF. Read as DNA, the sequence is TGTGCCAGCGATTCCGTAGTCCGCGATGAGCAGTTCTTC.